A selection of T cell receptor beta chains follows, all from one sample in a study of cytomegalovirus exposure and HLA in healthy donors. Using immunoSEQ multiplex PCR, the repertoire was profiled, and TCRdb retains in-frame clones only, with some absent. The sample holds some 130,000 clones; 65% to 70% are singletons and the top ten take approximately 1.6%. Material: PBMCs. These receptors came from a human donor in good health. Both conserved end residues are part of each CDR3. Fields, in order: clone size, J gene, V gene, D gene, CDR3 protein, CDR3 DNA. The D gene is left open where the match is weak. Rows may omit the clone size; those that give it use once, few, many or a size class.

few,TRBJ2-1,TRBV18,TRBD2,CASSREGRDNEQFF,TGTGCCAGCTCCCGGGAGGGCAGGGACAATGAGCAGTTCTTC
-,TRBJ1-4,TRBV7-9,TRBD1,CASSLGQGNEKLFF,TGTGCCAGCAGCCTAGGACAGGGTAATGAAAAACTGTTTTTT
-,TRBJ2-1,TRBV6-5,TRBD2,CASRGLAGSYNEQFF,TGTGCCAGCAGGGGCCTAGCGGGAAGCTACAATGAGCAGTTCTTC
-,TRBJ1-2,TRBV2,-,CASSATETDGYTF,TGTGCCAGCAGTGCTACAGAGACGGATGGCTACACCTTC
-,TRBJ2-7,TRBV5-1,-,CASSSSVIGAYEQYF,TGCGCCAGCAGCTCTTCGGTTATAGGGGCCTACGAGCAGTACTTC
-,TRBJ2-1,TRBV6-4,-,CASSDGREPYNEQFF,TGTGCCAGCAGTGACGGGCGGGAACCCTACAATGAGCAGTTCTTC
-,TRBJ2-2,TRBV28,TRBD1,CASHKGANTGELFF,TGTGCCAGCCATAAGGGGGCGAATACCGGGGAGCTGTTTTTT
-,TRBJ2-1,TRBV7-8,-,CASSFNLRDGNEQFF,TGTGCCAGCAGCTTCAATTTGCGGGATGGAAATGAGCAGTTCTTC
-,TRBJ2-7,TRBV11-2,TRBD1,CASSLGGQAREVF,TGTGCCAGCAGCTTAGGGGGACAGGCCCGGGAAGTCTTC
-,TRBJ2-7,TRBV5-1,TRBD1,CASSFRTGIDEQYF,TGCGCCAGCAGCTTCCGGACAGGGATAGACGAGCAGTACTTC
-,TRBJ2-3,TRBV7-9,TRBD2,CASSPSGSPDTQYF,TGTGCCAGCAGCCCTAGCGGGAGCCCCGATACGCAGTATTTT
-,TRBJ1-3,TRBV7-8,TRBD1,CASSNGQGRRGNTIYF,TGTGCCAGCAGCAACGGACAGGGAAGGAGAGGAAACACCATATATTTT
-,TRBJ1-4,TRBV5-1,TRBD1,CASSPGQGATNEKLFF,TGCGCCAGCAGCCCGGGACAGGGGGCGACTAATGAAAAACTGTTTTTT
-,TRBJ2-7,TRBV19,TRBD2,CASSTSGRVKYF,TGTGCCAGTAGTACAAGCGGGAGAGTAAAGTACTTC
once,TRBJ1-5,TRBV28,TRBD1,CASSSDRDTPLRQPQHF,TGTGCCAGCAGTTCAGACAGGGATACCCCGCTTAGACAGCCCCAGCATTTT
-,TRBJ1-2,TRBV28,TRBD1,CASSFQTGKGYTF,TGTGCCAGCAGTTTCCAGACAGGGAAGGGCTACACCTTC
-,TRBJ1-4,TRBV6-1,TRBD1,CASSGGRTGINEKLFF,TGTGCCAGCAGTGGGGGGAGGACAGGGATTAATGAAAAACTGTTTTTT
-,TRBJ2-3,TRBV9,TRBD2,CASSSGTSGRGTDTQYF,TGTGCCAGCAGCAGCGGGACTAGCGGGAGGGGGACAGATACGCAGTATTTT
-,TRBJ1-4,TRBV18,TRBD1,CASSPPDRILTNEKLFF,TGTGCCAGCTCACCACCGGACAGGATTTTGACTAATGAAAAACTGTTTTTT
-,TRBJ1-2,TRBV28,-,CASSLWGEEWGRGGTNYGYTF,TGTGCCAGCAGTTTATGGGGAGAAGAATGGGGGAGAGGGGGAACTAACTATGGCTACACCTTC
-,TRBJ2-3,TRBV5-1,TRBD2,CASSAILAATDTQYF,TGCGCCAGCAGCGCCATACTAGCGGCCACAGATACGCAGTATTTT
-,TRBJ2-1,TRBV6-1,-,CASLVRSYNEQFF,TGTGCCAGCTTAGTTCGCTCCTACAATGAGCAGTTCTTC
-,TRBJ2-7,TRBV18,-,CASSREPYEQYF,TGTGCCAGCTCACGAGAACCCTACGAGCAGTACTTC
-,TRBJ2-3,TRBV27,-,CASSFTAGTDTQYF,TGTGCCAGCAGTTTTACAGCGGGTACAGATACGCAGTATTTT
-,TRBJ1-2,TRBV9,-,CASSVGPGNYGYTF,TGTGCCAGCAGCGTAGGTCCGGGGAACTATGGCTACACCTTC
-,TRBJ2-1,TRBV27,TRBD1,CASSLVGQGYNEQFF,TGTGCCAGCAGTTTGGTGGGACAGGGCTATAATGAGCAGTTCTTC
-,TRBJ1-2,TRBV19,TRBD1,CASSTQGGLKDGYTF,TGTGCCAGTAGTACACAGGGGGGTCTTAAGGATGGCTACACCTTC
-,TRBJ2-2,TRBV6-4,-,CASSDSLVGGTGELFF,TGTGCCAGCAGTGACTCCCTCGTGGGAGGCACCGGGGAGCTGTTTTTT
-,TRBJ2-4,TRBV7-2,-,CASSLNGGMEQNIQYF,TGTGCCAGCAGCTTAAATGGCGGGATGGAGCAAAACATTCAGTACTTC
-,TRBJ2-7,TRBV27,-,CASSPTGFYEQYF,TGTGCCAGCAGCCCGACAGGCTTCTACGAGCAGTACTTC